This entry lists 12 T cell receptor beta chains sequenced from one sample in a study of Ad26.COV2.S vaccination and SARS-CoV-2 variants. Assay used: immunoSEQ multiplex PCR; TCRdb lists only in-frame clones, some missing. The table records about 480,000 clones, roughly 87% of them present only once. Specified treatment: 15 to 20 received Ad26.COV2.S at low or high dose, single or two shots; a few received placebo; per-sample allocation not given. Sampling took place 63 days after the first vaccine or placebo injection. Sequenced material: peripheral blood, taken in a trial of Ad26.COV2.S vaccine versus placebo. These receptors all stem from a person aged 18 to 65 who received the Ad26.COV2.S COVID-19 vaccine or a placebo.

The rearrangement links TRBV3-1 (or the pseudogene TRBV3-2) to TRBJ1-4; TRBD1 might be the D (5 bases). CDR1 LGHDT and CDR2 YNNKEL come from the germline V gene (reference sequence). Trimming took off 4 bases at V and 1 base at J, with 10 bases between the two ends. The CDR3 contains 15 residues. CDR3 protein: CASSLGLQTNEKLFF. CDR3 nucleotides: TGTGCCAGCAGCCTGGGGCTTCAAACTAATGAAAAACTGTTTTTT.

Remarks on this clone: Other DNA sequences in the same sample also yield this CDR3. The chain couples TRBV28 to TRBJ2-1; D possibly corresponds to TRBD2 (6 bases). This CDR3 has 14 amino acids. Germline V CDR1 and CDR2: MDHEN, SYDVKM. V lost 2 bases to trimming and J lost 1 base, with 6 bases between them. In DNA form, the CDR3 reads TGTGCCAGCAGTTTAGGAGGGTCCTACAATGAGCAGTTCTTC. Translated, it gives CASSLGGSYNEQFF.

The genes are TRBV9 and TRBJ2-3; D unresolved. V lost 2 bases, J lost 4 bases, and 14 bases lay in between. Per the germline V gene, CDR1 is SGDLS and CDR2 is YYNGEE. The CDR3 is 15 amino acids. CDR3 coding DNA: TGTGCCAGCAGCGTTAGCCCCCGGGCATCAGATACGCAGTATTTT. Protein: CASSVSPRASDTQYF.

This clone was counted a single time. The chain links TRBV2 to TRBJ1-2; maybe TRBD1 (6 bases). The CDR3 spans 13 residues. The germline CDR1 and CDR2 sequences are SNHLY and FYNNEI. The V end lost 5 bases, the J end lost 8 bases, and 15 bases lay between the germline ends. The CDR3 nucleotides are TGTGCCAGCAGTCTTAGGAGGGGGGGCGGCTACACCTTC. Encoded protein: CASSLRRGGGYTF.

This CDR3 reads CASRAHYGYTF. DNA of the CDR3: TGTGCCAGCAGGGCCCACTATGGCTACACCTTC. The chain is built from TRBV19 and TRBJ1-2; a possible D gene is TRBD1 (5 bases). V dropped 9 bases and J dropped 3 bases, with 8 bases sitting between them. The germline V gene encodes CDR1 LNHDA and CDR2 SQIVND (reference sequence). This CDR3 is built from 11 residues.

The rearrangement uses TRBV19 and TRBJ1-2; D perhaps matches TRBD1 (5 bases). There are 16 residues in the CDR3. Germline values: CDR1 LNHDA, CDR2 SQIVND (reference sequence). The V end lost 4 bases, the J end lost 7 bases, and 22 bases lay between the germline ends. The DNA of the CDR3 is TGTGCCAGTAGTACCCCGGCGGGGTTGAAAACAGGTGGCTACACCTTC. This encodes CASSTPAGLKTGGYTF.

The chain carries TRBV3-1 (or the pseudogene TRBV3-2) and TRBJ1-4; D perhaps matches TRBD1 (6 bases). CDR3 length: 16 residues. V was trimmed by 1 base and J by 7 bases, leaving 16 bases between them. Germline V gene sequence: CDR1 LGHDT, CDR2 YNNKEL (reference sequence). The CDR3 spells CASSQVGQGRAEKLFF. The CDR3, as DNA: TGTGCCAGCAGCCAAGTAGGGCAGGGGCGGGCTGAAAAACTGTTTTTT.

In this sample, this clone turned up once. CDR3 loop: CASSPTGGRAPQYF. In nucleotides, the CDR3 is TGTGCCAGCAGCCCAACTGGCGGGAGGGCCCCGCAGTATTTT. V is TRBV3-1 (or the pseudogene TRBV3-2) and J is TRBJ2-3; TRBD2 matches 9 bases. This CDR3 is 14 amino acids long. The germline CDR1 and CDR2 sequences are LGHDT and YNNKEL (reference sequence). V lost 4 bases to trimming and J lost 10 bases; unmatched junction nucleotides: 9.

V gene TRBV1 combines with J gene TRBJ2-1. TRBV1 is a pseudogene segment. The CDR3 has 16 residues. Written as DNA, the CDR3 is TGCACCAGCAGCCAGGGCCGGGGATCAGGGTACAATGAGCAGTTCTTC. It translates to CTSSQGRGSGYNEQFF.

V gene TRBV2 combines with J gene TRBJ2-5; 10 nucleotides line up with TRBD1. The V and J ends lost 5 bases and 5 bases, in that order; junction bases with no gene match: 5. Germline-derived CDR1 and CDR2 are SNHLY and FYNNEI. The CDR3 consists of 14 residues. The CDR3 loop reads CASSPDRGRETQYF. In DNA form, the CDR3 reads TGTGCCAGCAGTCCGGACAGGGGGAGGGAGACCCAGTACTTC. The entire variable domain, with the rest obtained from reference TRBV2 and TRBJ2-5, is as follows: EPEVTQTPSHQVTQMGQEVILRCVPISNHLYFYWYRQILGQKVEFLVSFYNNEISEKSEIFDDQFSVERPDGSNFTLKIRSTKLEDSAMYFCASSPDRGRETQYFGPGTRLLVL.

This clone was picked up a small number of times. This chain connects TRBV4-2 to TRBJ2-7; D is perhaps TRBD1 (6 bases). The CDR3 is 15 amino acids. Germline V gene data show CDR1 as LGHNA and CDR2 as YNFKEQ. The V and J ends lost 0 bases and 2 bases respectively, with 11 bases between them. The CDR3 reads CASSQDEPGAYEQYF. CDR3 in DNA: TGTGCCAGCAGCCAAGATGAGCCAGGGGCCTACGAGCAGTACTTC.

This chain links TRBV5-8 with TRBJ2-7; D may be TRBD1 (5 bases). The V and J ends lost 1 base and 4 bases respectively, with 12 bases between them. The CDR3 extends over 14 amino acids. Looked up from germline, CDR1 is SGHTS and CDR2 is YDEGEE. CDR3 amino acids: CASSLRGNWYEQYF. As DNA, the CDR3 is TGTGCCAGCAGCTTGAGGGGTAATTGGTACGAGCAGTACTTC. The entire variable domain, with the rest obtained from reference TRBV5-8 and TRBJ2-7, is as follows: EAGVTQSPTHLIKTRGQQATLRCSPISGHTSVYWYQQALGLGLQFLLWYDEGEERNRGNFPPRFSGRQFPNYSSELNVNALELEDSALYLCASSLRGNWYEQYFGPGTRLTVT.